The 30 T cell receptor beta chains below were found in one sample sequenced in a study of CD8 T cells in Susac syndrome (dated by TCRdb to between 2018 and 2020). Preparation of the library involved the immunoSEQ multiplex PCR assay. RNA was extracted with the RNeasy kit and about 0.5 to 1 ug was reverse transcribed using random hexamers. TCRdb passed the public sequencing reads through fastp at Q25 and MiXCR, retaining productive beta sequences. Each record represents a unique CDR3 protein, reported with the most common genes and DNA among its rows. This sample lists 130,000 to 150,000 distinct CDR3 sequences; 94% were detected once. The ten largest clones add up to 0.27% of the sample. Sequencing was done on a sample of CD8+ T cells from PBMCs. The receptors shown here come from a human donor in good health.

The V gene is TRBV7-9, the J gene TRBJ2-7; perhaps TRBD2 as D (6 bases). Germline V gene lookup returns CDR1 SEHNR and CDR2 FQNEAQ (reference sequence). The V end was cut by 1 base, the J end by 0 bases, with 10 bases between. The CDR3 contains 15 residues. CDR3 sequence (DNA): TGTGCCAGCAGCTTAGGAGGGACTCTCTCCTACGAGCAGTACTTC. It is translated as CASSLGGTLSYEQYF.

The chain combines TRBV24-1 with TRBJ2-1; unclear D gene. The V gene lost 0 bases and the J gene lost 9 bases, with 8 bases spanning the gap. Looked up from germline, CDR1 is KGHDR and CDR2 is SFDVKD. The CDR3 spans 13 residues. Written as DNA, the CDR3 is TGTGCCACCAGTGATTTGAATCCGTTTGAGCAGTTCTTC. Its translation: CATSDLNPFEQFF.

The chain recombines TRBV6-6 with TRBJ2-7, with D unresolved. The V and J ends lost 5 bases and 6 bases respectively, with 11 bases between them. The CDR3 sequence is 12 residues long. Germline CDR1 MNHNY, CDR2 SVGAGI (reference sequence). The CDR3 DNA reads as TGTGCCAGCAGTCCCCCAGGCTCCGAGCAGTACTTC. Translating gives CASSPPGSEQYF.

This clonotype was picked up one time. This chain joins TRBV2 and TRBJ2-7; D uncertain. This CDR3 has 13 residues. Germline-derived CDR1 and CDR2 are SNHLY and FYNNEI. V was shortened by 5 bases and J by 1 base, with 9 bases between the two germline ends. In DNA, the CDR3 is TGTGCCAGCAGTAGGCAGTTTTCCTACGAGCAGTACTTC. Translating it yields CASSRQFSYEQYF.

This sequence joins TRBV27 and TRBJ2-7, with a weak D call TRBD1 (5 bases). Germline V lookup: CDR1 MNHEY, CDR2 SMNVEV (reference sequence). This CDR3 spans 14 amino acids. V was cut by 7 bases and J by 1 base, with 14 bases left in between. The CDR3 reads CASTPTPGSYEQYF. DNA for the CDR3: TGTGCCAGCACCCCGACCCCAGGGTCCTACGAGCAGTACTTC.

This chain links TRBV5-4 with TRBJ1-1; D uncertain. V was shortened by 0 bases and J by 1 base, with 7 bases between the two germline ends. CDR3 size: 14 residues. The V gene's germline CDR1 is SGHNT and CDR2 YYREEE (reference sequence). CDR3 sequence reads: CASSLGSPNTEAFF. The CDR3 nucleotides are TGTGCCAGCAGCTTGGGATCGCCGAACACTGAAGCTTTCTTT.

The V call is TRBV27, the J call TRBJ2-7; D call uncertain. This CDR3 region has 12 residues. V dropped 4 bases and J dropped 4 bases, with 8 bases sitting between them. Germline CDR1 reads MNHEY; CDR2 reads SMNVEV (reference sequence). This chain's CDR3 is CASSSPRYEQYF. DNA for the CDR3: TGTGCCAGCAGTTCCCCCCGTTACGAGCAGTACTTC.

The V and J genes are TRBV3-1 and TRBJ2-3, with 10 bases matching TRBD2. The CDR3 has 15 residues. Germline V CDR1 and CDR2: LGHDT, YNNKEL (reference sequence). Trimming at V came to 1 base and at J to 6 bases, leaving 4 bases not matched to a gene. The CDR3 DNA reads TGTGCCAGCAGCCAAGGGACTAGCGGCGCCGATACGCAGTATTTT. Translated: CASSQGTSGADTQYF.

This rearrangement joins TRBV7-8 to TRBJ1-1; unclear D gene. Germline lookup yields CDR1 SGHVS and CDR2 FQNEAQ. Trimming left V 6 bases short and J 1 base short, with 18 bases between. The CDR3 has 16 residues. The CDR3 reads CASRIYSEDRNTEAFF. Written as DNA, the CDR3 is TGTGCCAGCAGAATATATTCCGAGGATAGGAACACTGAAGCTTTCTTT.

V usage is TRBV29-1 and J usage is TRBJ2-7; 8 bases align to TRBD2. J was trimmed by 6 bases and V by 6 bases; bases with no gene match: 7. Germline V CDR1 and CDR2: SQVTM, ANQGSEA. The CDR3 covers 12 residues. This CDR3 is CSVGGGLLEQYF. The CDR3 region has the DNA TGCAGCGTCGGGGGGGGACTTCTCGAGCAGTACTTC.

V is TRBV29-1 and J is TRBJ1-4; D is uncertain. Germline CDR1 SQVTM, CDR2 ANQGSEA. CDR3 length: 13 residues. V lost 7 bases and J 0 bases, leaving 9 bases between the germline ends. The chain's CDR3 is CSALFATNEKLFF. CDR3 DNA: TGCAGCGCCCTGTTTGCAACTAATGAAAAACTGTTTTTT.

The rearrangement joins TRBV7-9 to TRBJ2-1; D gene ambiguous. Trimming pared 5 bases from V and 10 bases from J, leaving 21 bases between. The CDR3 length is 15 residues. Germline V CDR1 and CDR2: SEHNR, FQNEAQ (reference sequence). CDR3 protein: CASSPTGPGPQEQFF. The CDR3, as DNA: TGTGCCAGCAGCCCTACGGGCCCGGGTCCCCAAGAGCAGTTCTTC. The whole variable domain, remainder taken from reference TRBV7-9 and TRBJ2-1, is DTGVSQNPRHKITKRGQNVTFRCDPISEHNRLYWYRQTLGQGPEFLTYFQNEAQLEKSRLLSDRFSAERPKGSFSTLEIQRTEQGDSAMYLCASSPTGPGPQEQFFGPGTRLTVL.

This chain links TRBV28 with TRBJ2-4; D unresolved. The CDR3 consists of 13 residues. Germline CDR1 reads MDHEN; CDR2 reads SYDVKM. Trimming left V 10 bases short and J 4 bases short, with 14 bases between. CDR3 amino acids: CATKGYLKNIQYF. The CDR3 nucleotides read TGTGCCACCAAGGGCTATCTTAAAAACATTCAGTACTTC.

CDR3 sequence reads: CSALQRAGPPNYGYTF. The CDR3 nucleotides are TGCAGTGCCCTACAGCGGGCGGGACCCCCTAACTATGGCTACACCTTC. The chain has TRBV20-1 and TRBJ1-2; possibly TRBD1 for D (5 bases). The CDR3 totals 16 residues. Germline-derived CDR1 and CDR2 are DFQATT and SNEGSKA (reference sequence). The V end was cut by 6 bases, the J end by 0 bases, with 20 bases between.

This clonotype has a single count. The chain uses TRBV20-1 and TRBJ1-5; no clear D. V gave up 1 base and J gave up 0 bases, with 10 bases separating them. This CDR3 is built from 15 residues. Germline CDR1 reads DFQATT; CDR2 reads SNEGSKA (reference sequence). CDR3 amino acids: CSARGGPYSNQPQHF. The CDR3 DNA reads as TGCAGTGCTAGAGGAGGTCCCTATAGCAATCAGCCCCAGCATTTT.

Here the CDR3 DNA reads TGTGCCAGCAGTTTCCCCCCCGAAGAGACCCAGTACTTC. It codes for CASSFPPEETQYF. The V call is TRBV28, the J call TRBJ2-5, with unresolved D. This CDR3 has 13 amino acids. V lost 3 bases and J 3 bases, leaving 8 bases between the germline ends. Germline loops: CDR1 MDHEN, CDR2 SYDVKM.

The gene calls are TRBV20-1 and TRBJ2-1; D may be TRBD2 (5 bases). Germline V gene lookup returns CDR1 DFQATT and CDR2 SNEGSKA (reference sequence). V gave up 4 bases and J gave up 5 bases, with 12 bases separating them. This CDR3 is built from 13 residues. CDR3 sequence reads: CSAKTTNHNEQFF. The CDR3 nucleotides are TGCAGTGCTAAGACTACAAATCACAATGAGCAGTTCTTC.

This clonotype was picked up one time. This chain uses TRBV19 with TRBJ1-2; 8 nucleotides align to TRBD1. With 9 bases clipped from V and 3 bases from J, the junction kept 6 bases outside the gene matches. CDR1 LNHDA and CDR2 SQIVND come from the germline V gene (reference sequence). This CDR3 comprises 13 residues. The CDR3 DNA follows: TGTGCCAGCGCTCCGACAGGGGACTATGGCTACACCTTC. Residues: CASAPTGDYGYTF.

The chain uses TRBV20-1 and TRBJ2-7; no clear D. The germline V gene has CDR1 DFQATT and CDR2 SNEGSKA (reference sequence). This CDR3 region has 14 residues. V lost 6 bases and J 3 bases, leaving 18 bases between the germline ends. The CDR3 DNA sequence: TGCAGTGCCCCTATGTCCCCAGGAGTCTACGAGCAGTACTTC. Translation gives CSAPMSPGVYEQYF.

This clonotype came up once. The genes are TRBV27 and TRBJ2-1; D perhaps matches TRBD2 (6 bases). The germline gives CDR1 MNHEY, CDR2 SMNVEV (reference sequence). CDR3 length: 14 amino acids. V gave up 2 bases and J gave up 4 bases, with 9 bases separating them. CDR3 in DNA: TGTGCCAGCAGTTTAGGAGGGAGATACAATGAGCAGTTCTTC. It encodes CASSLGGRYNEQFF.

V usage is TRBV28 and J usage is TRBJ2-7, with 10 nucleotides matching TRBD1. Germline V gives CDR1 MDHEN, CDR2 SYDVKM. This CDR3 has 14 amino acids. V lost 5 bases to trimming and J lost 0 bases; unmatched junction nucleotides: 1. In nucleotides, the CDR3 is TGTGCCAGCAGTGGGACAGGGGCCTCCTACGAGCAGTACTTC. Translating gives CASSGTGASYEQYF.

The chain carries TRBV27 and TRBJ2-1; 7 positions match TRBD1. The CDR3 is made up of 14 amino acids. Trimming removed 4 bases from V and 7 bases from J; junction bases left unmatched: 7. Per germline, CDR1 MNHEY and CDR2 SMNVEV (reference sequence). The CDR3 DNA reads TGTGCCAGCAGTTGGGACAGCCTGGGGAATGAGCAGTTCTTC. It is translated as CASSWDSLGNEQFF.

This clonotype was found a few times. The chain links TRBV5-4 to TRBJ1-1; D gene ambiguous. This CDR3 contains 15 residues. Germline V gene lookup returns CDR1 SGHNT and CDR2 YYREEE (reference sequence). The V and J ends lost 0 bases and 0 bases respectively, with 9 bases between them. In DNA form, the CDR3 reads TGTGCCAGCAGCTTGGCCGGGTGGTTGAACACTGAAGCTTTCTTT. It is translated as CASSLAGWLNTEAFF.

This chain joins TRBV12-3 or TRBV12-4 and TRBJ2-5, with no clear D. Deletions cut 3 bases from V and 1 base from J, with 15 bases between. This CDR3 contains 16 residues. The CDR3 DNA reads TGTGCCAGCAGTTTGTTTGGGGTGGAGAGCCAAGAGACCCAGTACTTC. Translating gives CASSLFGVESQETQYF.

The CDR3 sequence is CSVEVGNTQYF. The DNA of the CDR3 is TGCAGCGTTGAAGTCGGGAATACGCAGTATTTT. The chain is built from TRBV29-1 and TRBJ2-3, with D perhaps matching TRBD2 (5 bases). The CDR3 totals 11 residues. CDR1 SQVTM and CDR2 ANQGSEA come from the germline V gene. The V and J ends lost 1 base and 7 bases respectively, with 6 bases between them.

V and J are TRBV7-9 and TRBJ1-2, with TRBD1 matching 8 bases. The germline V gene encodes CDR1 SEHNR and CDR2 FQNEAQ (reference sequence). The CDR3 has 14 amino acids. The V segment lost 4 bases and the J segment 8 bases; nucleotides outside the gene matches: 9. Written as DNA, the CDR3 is TGTGCCAGCAGCTCGAAGGACAGGGTGAGCGGCTACACCTTC. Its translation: CASSSKDRVSGYTF.

CDR3 in DNA: TGTGCCAGCGCGTTTTTCAGGGAGAATCAGCCCCAGCATTTT. Its translation: CASAFFRENQPQHF. The V call is TRBV27, the J call TRBJ1-5; the D gene is possibly TRBD1 (5 bases). V lost 8 bases, J lost 4 bases, and 15 bases lay in between. Germline V lookup: CDR1 MNHEY, CDR2 SMNVEV (reference sequence). The CDR3 spans 14 residues.

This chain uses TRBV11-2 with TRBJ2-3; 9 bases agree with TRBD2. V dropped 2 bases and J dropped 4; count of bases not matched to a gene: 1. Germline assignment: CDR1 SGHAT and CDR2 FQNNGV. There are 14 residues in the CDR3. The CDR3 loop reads CASSLIAGADTQYF. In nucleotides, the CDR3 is TGTGCCAGCAGCTTAATAGCGGGAGCAGATACGCAGTATTTT.

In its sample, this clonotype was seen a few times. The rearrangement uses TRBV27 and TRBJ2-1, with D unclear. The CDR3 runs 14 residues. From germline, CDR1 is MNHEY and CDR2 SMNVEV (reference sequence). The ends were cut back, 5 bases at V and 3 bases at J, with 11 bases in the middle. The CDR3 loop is CASSPRANYNEQFF. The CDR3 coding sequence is TGTGCCAGCAGTCCTCGGGCCAACTACAATGAGCAGTTCTTC.

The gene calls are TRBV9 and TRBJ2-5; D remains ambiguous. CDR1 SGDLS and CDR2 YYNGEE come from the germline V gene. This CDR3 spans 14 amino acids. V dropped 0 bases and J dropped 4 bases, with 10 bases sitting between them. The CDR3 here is CASSVGAGRETQYF. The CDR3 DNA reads TGTGCCAGCAGCGTAGGAGCAGGTCGAGAGACCCAGTACTTC.